This TCR beta chain appears in the sequencing data of a study of technical replicates of blood from a few donors. Produced via immunoSEQ multiplex PCR; TCRdb's table is partial and in-frame only. This sample has almost 70,000 clones; just over 90% occur once, and the top ten carry around 4.5%. Trimming left V 2 bases short and J 5 bases short, with 10 bases between. This CDR3 contains 13 residues. Germline CDR1 reads KGHSH; CDR2 reads LQKENI. The chain recombines TRBV18 with TRBJ2-7, with TRBD2 as a possible D gene (5 bases). Source material: PBMCs. The origin of this receptor is a human donor in good health. Some clones in this sample may be carry-over from other donors' samples. The CDR3, as DNA: TGTGCCAGCTCACCAGCGGGTGGCCACGAGCAGTACTTC. This gives the protein CASSPAGGHEQYF.